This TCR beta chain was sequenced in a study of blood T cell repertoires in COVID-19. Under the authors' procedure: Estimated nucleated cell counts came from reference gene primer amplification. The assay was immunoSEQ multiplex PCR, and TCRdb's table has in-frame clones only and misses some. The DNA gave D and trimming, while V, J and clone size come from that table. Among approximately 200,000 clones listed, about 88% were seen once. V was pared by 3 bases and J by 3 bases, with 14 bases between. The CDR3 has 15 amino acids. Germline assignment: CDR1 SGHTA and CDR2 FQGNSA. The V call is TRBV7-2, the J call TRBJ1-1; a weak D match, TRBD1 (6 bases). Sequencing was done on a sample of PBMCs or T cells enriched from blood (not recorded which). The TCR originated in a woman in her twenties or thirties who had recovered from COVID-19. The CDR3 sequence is CASSFSQHRDTEAFF. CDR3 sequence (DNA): TGTGCCAGCAGCTTCTCACAGCACAGGGACACTGAAGCTTTCTTT.